This T cell receptor (beta chain) was sequenced for a study of cytomegalovirus exposure and HLA in healthy donors. Overall study findings and caveats: Most sequenced TCRs were rare (though some public TCRs occurred in many donors). Among TCR beta chains, those listed as cytomegalovirus-associated numbered 164.

Looked up from germline, CDR1 is SGHAT and CDR2 is FQDESV (reference sequence). The CDR3 loop spans 15 amino acids. The V segment lost 8 bases and the J segment 0 bases; nucleotides outside the gene matches: 8. On this clone: Its antigen is currently unknown.

The protocol was immunoSEQ multiplex PCR, while the TCRdb copy is restricted to in-frame clones and leaves out a portion. The profile shows some 70,000 clones, over 95% of them singletons. This TCR derives from a man aged 18 to 30 in good health and CMV-seronegative. V and J are TRBV11-1 and TRBJ2-5, with 8 bases aligning to TRBD2. Sequencing was carried out using PBMCs. In DNA, the CDR3 is TGTGCCAGCCGCCCGGGACTAGGGGACCAAGAGACCCAGTACTTC. Encoded protein: CASRPGLGDQETQYF.